This passage covers 5 T cell receptor beta chains from one sample sequenced in a study of T-cell reconstitution after alpha-beta-depleted transplantation in children. For TCRbeta, the library was prepared with unique molecular identifiers. TCRdb redid the calling of the PCR reads with MiXCR, one entry per CDR3 protein. Among 700,000 to 950,000 distinct CDR3 sequences listed, around 17% were seen once. The sequenced sample was PBMCs, mostly from graft donor cells, obtained 360 days after TCRalphabeta/CD19-depleted stem cell transplant. The receptors were gathered from a male patient between 10 and 17 years old who had a stem cell transplant for acute lymphoblastic leukemia, so the T cells may come from the graft donor.

CDR3 in DNA: TGTGCCAGCAGCCACGGACTAGCGGATATTACAGATACGCAGTATTTT. Translating gives CASSHGLADITDTQYF. This chain joins TRBV11-2 and TRBJ2-3; the match to TRBD2 covers 10 bases. J was trimmed by 3 bases and V by 5 bases; bases with no gene match: 8. This CDR3 has 16 residues. Germline V gene sequence: CDR1 SGHAT, CDR2 FQNNGV.

This clonotype was found many times. The chain is built from TRBV15 and TRBJ2-1; 9 bases agree with TRBD1. Germline values: CDR1 LNHNV, CDR2 YYDKDF (reference sequence). The CDR3 is 17 amino acids. V trimming: 0 bases; J trimming: 5 bases; junction bases outside the gene matches: 8. CDR3 region: CATSRDFRDRANNEQFF. The CDR3 bases are TGTGCCACCAGCAGAGATTTCAGGGACAGGGCAAACAATGAGCAGTTCTTC. Full variable domain (rest looked up from reference TRBV15 and TRBJ2-1): DAMVIQNPRYQVTQFGKPVTLSCSQTLNHNVMYWYQQKSSQAPKLLFHYYDKDFNNEADTPDNFQSRRPNTSFCFLDIRSPGLGDTAMYLCATSRDFRDRANNEQFFGPGTRLTVL.

The chain uses TRBV29-1 and TRBJ2-3; the D gene is possibly TRBD2 (7 bases). The CDR3 is 11 residues long. The V end lost 7 bases, the J end lost 8 bases, and 13 bases lay between the germline ends. Looked up from germline, CDR1 is SQVTM and CDR2 is ANQGSEA. The CDR3 region has the DNA TGCAGCGAATCCGCGGGGGCTACGCAGTATTTT. Its protein is CSESAGATQYF.

This clonotype has at least ten counts. The rearrangement joins TRBV20-1 to TRBJ2-7; no clear D gene. CDR3 size: 15 residues. CDR1 and CDR2 from the germline V gene are DFQATT and SNEGSKA (reference sequence). With 4 bases removed from V and 0 bases from J, the gap between germline ends came to 16 bases. CDR3 DNA sequence: TGCAGTGCTAATCCCTTGACTGCATCCTCCTACGAGCAGTACTTC. It is translated as CSANPLTASSYEQYF.

The rearrangement links TRBV20-1 to TRBJ2-5, with unresolved D. Germline V lookup: CDR1 DFQATT, CDR2 SNEGSKA (reference sequence). V lost 5 bases to trimming and J lost 5 bases, with 15 bases between them. This CDR3 is built from 13 residues. The CDR3 protein is CSALPWQSETQYF. The CDR3 DNA reads TGCAGTGCTCTACCTTGGCAGTCGGAGACCCAGTACTTC.